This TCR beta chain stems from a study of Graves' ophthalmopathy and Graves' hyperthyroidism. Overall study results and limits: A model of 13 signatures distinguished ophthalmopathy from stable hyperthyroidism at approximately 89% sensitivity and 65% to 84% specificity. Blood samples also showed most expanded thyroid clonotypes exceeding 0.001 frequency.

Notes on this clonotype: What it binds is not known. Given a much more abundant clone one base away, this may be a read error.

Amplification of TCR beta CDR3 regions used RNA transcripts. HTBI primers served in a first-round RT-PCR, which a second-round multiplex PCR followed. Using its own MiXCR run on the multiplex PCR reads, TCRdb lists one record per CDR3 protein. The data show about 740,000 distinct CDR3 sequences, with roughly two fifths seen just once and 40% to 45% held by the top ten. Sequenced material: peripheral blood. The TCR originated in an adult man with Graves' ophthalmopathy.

CDR3 protein: CASGVDSRNQPQHF. CDR3 DNA sequence: TGTGCCAGCGGCGTAGACAGCAGAAATCAGCCCCAGCATTTT. The chain employs TRBV2 and TRBJ1-5, with D perhaps TRBD1 (5 bases). V was shortened by 8 bases and J by 4 bases, with 15 bases between the two germline ends. The CDR3 is 14 amino acids. Germline assignment: CDR1 SNHLY and CDR2 FYNNEI.